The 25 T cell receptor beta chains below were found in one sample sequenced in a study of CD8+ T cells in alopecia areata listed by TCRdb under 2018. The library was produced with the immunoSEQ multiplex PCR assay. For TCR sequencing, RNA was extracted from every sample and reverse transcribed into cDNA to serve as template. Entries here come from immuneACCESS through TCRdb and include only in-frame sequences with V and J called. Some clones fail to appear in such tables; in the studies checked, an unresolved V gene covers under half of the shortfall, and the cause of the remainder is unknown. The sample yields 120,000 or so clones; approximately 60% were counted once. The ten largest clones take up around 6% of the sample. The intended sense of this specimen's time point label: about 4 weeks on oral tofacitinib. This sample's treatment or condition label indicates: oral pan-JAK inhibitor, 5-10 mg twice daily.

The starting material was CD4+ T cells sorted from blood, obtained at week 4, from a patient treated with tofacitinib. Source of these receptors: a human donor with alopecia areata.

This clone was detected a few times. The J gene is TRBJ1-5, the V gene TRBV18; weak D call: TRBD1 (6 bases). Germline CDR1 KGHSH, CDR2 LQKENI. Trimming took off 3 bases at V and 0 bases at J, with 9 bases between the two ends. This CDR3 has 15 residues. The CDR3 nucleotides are TGTGCCAGCTCACCGGACAGCTATAGCAATCAGCCCCAGCATTTT. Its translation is CASSPDSYSNQPQHF.

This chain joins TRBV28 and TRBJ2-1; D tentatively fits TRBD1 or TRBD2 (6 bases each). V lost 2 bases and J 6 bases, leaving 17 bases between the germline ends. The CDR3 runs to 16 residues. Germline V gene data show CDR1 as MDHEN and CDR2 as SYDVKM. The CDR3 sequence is CASSLGGRGDLNEQFF. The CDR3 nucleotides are TGTGCCAGCAGTTTAGGGGGGCGCGGCGACCTCAATGAGCAGTTCTTC.

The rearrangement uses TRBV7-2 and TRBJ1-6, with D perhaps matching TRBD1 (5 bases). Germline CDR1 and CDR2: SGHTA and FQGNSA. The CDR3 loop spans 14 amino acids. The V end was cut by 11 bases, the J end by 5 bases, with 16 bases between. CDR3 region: CAGRGGVDNSPLHF. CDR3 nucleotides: TGTGCCGGCCGTGGAGGGGTGGATAATTCACCCCTCCACTTT.

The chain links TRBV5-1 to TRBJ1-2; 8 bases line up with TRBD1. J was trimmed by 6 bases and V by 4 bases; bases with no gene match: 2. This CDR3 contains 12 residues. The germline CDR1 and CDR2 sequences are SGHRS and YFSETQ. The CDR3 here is CASSPQGDGYTF. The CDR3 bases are TGCGCCAGCAGCCCACAGGGGGATGGCTACACCTTC.

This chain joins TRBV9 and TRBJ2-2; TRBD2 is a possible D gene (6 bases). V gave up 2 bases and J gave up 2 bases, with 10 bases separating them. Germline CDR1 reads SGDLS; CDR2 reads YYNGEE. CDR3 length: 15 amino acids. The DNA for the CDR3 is TGTGCCAGCAGCGTGTTCGGGGGTAACACCGGGGAGCTGTTTTTT. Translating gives CASSVFGGNTGELFF.

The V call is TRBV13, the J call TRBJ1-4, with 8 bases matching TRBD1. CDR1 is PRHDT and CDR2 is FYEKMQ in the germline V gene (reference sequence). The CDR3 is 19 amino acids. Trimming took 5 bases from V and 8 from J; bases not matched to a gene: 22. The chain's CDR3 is CASSRNVRTGSLLHEKLFF. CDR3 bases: TGTGCCAGCAGCCGGAATGTTCGGACAGGGTCCCTCCTTCACGAAAAACTGTTTTTT.

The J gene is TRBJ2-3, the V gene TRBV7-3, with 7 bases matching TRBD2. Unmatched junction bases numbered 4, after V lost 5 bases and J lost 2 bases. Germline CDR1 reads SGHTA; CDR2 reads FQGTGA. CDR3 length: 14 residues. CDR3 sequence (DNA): TGTGCCAGCAGCAGGGGAGGGTCCACAGATACGCAGTATTTT. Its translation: CASSRGGSTDTQYF.

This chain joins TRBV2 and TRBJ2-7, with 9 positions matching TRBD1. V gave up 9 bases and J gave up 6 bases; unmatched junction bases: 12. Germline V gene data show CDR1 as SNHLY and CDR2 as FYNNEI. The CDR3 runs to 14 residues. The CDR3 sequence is CARTLTGGRGEQYF. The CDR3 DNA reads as TGTGCCAGGACCCTTACAGGGGGCAGGGGCGAGCAGTACTTC.

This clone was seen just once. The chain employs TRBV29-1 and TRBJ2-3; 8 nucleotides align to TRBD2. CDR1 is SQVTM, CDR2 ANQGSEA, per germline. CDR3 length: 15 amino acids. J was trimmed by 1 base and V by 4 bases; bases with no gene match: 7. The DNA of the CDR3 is TGCAGCGTTGTTCTGGCGGGAGGCGGCACAGATACGCAGTATTTT. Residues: CSVVLAGGGTDTQYF.

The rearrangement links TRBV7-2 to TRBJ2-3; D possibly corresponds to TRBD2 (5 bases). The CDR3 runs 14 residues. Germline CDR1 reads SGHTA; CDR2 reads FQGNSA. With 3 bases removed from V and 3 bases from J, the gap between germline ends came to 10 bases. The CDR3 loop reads CASSFRLATDTQYF. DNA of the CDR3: TGTGCCAGCAGCTTTCGTCTAGCTACAGATACGCAGTATTTT.

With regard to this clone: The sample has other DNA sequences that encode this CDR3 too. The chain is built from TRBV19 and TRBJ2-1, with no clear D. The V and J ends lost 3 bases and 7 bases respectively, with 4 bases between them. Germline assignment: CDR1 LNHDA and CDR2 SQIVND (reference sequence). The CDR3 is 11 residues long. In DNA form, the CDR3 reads TGTGCCAGTAGTATCGGGAATGAGCAGTTCTTC. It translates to CASSIGNEQFF.

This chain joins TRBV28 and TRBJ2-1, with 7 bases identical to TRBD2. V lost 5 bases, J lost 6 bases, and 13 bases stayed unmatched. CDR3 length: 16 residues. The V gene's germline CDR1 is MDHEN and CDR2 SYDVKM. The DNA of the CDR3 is TGTGCCAGCAGTCCCGCATCGCGGGAGAAAAGCAATGAGCAGTTCTTC. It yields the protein CASSPASREKSNEQFF.

This CDR3 is CAISGTSGTETQYF. The CDR3 DNA is TGTGCCATCAGTGGGACTAGCGGGACGGAGACCCAGTACTTC. The V call is TRBV10-3, the J call TRBJ2-5; 12 bases line up with TRBD2. The CDR3 consists of 14 residues. V lost 4 bases and J lost 5; bases outside the gene matches: 2. Per the germline V gene, CDR1 is ENHRY and CDR2 is SYGVKD.

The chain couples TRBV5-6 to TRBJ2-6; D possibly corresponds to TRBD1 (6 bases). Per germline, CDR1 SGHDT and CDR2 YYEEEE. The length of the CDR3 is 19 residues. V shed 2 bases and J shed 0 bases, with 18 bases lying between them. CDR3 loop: CASSFRFRGQGSGANVLTF. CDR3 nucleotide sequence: TGTGCCAGCAGCTTTAGGTTCAGGGGCCAAGGCTCTGGGGCCAACGTCCTGACTTTC. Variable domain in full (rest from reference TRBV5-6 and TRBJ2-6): DAGVTQSPTHLIKTRGQQVTLRCSPKSGHDTVSWYQQALGQGPQFIFQYYEEEERQRGNFPDRFSGHQFPNYSSELNVNALLLGDSALYLCASSFRFRGQGSGANVLTFGAGSRLTVL.

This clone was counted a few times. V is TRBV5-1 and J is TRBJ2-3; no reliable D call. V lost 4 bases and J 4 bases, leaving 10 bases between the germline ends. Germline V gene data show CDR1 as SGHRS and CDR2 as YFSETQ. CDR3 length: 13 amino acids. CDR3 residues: CASSPITADTQYF. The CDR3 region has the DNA TGCGCCAGCAGCCCTATTACCGCAGATACGCAGTATTTT. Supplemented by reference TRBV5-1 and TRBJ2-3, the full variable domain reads KAGVTQTPRYLIKTRGQQVTLSCSPISGHRSVSWYQQTPGQGLQFLFEYFSETQRNKGNFPGRFSGRQFSNSRSEMNVSTLELGDSALYLCASSPITADTQYFGPGTRLTVL.

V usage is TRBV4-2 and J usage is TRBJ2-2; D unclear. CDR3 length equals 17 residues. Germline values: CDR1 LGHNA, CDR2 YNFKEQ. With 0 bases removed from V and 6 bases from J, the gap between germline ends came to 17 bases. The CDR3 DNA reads TGTGCCAGCAGCCAAGATCCGACTTTCCCTCAAGCCGGGGAGCTGTTTTTT. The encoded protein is CASSQDPTFPQAGELFF.

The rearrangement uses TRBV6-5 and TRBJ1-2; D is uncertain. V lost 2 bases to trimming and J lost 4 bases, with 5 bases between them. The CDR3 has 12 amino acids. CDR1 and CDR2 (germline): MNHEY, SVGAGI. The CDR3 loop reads CASSYRGYGYTF. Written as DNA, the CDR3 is TGTGCCAGCAGTTACCGGGGCTATGGCTACACCTTC.

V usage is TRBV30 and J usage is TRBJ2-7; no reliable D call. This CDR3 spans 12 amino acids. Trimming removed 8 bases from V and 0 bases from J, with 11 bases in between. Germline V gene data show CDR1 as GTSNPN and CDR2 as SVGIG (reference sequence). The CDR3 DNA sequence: TGTGCCGGGATTGGGAACTCCTACGAGCAGTACTTC. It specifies CAGIGNSYEQYF.

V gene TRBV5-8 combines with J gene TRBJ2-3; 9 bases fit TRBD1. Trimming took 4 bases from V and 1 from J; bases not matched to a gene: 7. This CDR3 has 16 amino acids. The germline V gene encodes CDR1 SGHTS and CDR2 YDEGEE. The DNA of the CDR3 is TGTGCCAGCAGCGCAAGGACAGGGGAGGGCACAGATACGCAGTATTTT. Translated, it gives CASSARTGEGTDTQYF.

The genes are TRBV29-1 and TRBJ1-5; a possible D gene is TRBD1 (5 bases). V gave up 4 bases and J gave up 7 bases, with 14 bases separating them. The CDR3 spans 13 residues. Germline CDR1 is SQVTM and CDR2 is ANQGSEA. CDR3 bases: TGCAGCGTTGTCGTTCAGGGCGGCCAGCCCCAGCATTTT. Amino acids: CSVVVQGGQPQHF.

The CDR3 is CASSSKRGGTDTQYF. CDR3 DNA: TGTGCCAGCAGTTCTAAGCGGGGGGGGACAGATACGCAGTATTTT. The chain carries TRBV5-4 and TRBJ2-3; 10 bases are a match to TRBD2. Losses at the gene ends were 5 bases for V and 3 bases for J; bases not matched to a gene: 6. The CDR3 sequence is 15 residues long. The germline V gene has CDR1 SGHNT and CDR2 YYREEE (reference sequence). The whole variable domain, remainder taken from reference TRBV5-4 and TRBJ2-3, is ETGVTQSPTHLIKTRGQQVTLRCSSQSGHNTVSWYQQALGQGPQFIFQYYREEENGRGNFPPRFSGLQFPNYSSELNVNALELDDSALYLCASSSKRGGTDTQYFGPGTRLTVL.

The DNA of the CDR3 is TGCGCCAGCAGCCGGACAGGGGATGTCACCGGGGAGCTGTTTTTT. This translates into CASSRTGDVTGELFF. The chain joins TRBV5-1 to TRBJ2-2; 9 positions agree with TRBD1. There are 15 residues in the CDR3. The V gene end was trimmed by 4 bases and the J gene end by 4 bases; junction bases not matched to a gene: 5. Germline CDR1 is SGHRS and CDR2 is YFSETQ.

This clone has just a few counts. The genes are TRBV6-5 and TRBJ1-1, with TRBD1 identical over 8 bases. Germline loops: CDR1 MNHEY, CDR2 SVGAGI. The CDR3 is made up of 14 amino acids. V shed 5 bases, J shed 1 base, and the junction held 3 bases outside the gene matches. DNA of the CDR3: TGTGCCAGCAGTAAACAGGGGGGGAACACTGAAGCTTTCTTT. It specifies CASSKQGGNTEAFF.

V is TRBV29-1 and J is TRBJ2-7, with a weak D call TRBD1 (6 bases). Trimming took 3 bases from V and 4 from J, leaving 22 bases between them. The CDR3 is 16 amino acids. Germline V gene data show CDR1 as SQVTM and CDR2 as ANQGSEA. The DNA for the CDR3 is TGCAGCGTTGAGGGAAGGGGCGACAGGACTGCTTACGAGCAGTACTTC. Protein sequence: CSVEGRGDRTAYEQYF.

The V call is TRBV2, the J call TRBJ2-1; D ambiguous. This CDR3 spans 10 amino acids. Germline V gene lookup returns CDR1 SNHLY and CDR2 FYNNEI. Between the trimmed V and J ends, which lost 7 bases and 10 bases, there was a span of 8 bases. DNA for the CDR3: TGTGCCAGCAAGGCGGAGGAGCAGTTCTTC. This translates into CASKAEEQFF. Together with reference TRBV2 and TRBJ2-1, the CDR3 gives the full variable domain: EPEVTQTPSHQVTQMGQEVILRCVPISNHLYFYWYRQILGQKVEFLVSFYNNEISEKSEIFDDQFSVERPDGSNFTLKIRSTKLEDSAMYFCASKAEEQFFGPGTRLTVL.